This T cell receptor beta chain was obtained from a study of CD8+CD57+ T cells in acquired aplastic anemia. Study context: Reads per healthy sample averaged around 10 million (CD4+) and under 12 million (CD8+). Study results and caveats: Fewer than 35 shared CD8+ CDR3s appeared highly expressed within patients' immunodominant clones.

Germline V gene sequence: CDR1 SEHNR, CDR2 FQNEAQ (reference sequence). The CDR3 length is 10 residues. On this clonotype: Antigen: not known. One end of the junction does not line up with germline, which may come from a read error.

The TCR beta profiling, which covered VDJ combination and CDR3 sequence, was carried out using genomic DNA as the template. One entry per CDR3 protein, called by TCRdb with MiXCR from the reads. The sample shows about 170,000 distinct CDR3 sequences, 55% to 70% of them seen only once. Sequenced sample: sorted CD4+, CD8+, or CD8+CD57+ T cells (not recorded which) from PBMCs. The source is a human donor in good health. V usage is TRBV7-9 and J usage is TRBJ1-1, with D hard to call. The CDR3 sequence: CAFGDTEAFF. The CDR3 nucleotides read TGCGCCTTCGGGGACACTGAAGCTTTCTTT.